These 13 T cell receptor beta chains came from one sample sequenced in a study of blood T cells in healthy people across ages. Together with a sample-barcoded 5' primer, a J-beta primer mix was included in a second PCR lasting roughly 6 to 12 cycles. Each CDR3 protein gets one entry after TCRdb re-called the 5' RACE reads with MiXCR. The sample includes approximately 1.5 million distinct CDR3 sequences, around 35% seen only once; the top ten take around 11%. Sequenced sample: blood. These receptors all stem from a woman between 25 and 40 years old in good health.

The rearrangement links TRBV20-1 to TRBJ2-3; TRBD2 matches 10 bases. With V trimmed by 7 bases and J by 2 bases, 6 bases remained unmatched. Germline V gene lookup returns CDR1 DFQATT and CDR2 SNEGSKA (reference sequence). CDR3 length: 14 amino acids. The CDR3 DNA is TGCAGTGTCCCCCTAGCGGGGGTCACAGATACGCAGTATTTT. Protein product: CSVPLAGVTDTQYF.

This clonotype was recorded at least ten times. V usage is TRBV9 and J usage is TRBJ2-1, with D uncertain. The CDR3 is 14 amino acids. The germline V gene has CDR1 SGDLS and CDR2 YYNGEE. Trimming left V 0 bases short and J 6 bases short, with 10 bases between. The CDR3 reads CASSVDPGGNEQFF. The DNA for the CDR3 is TGTGCCAGCAGCGTAGATCCGGGTGGCAATGAGCAGTTCTTC. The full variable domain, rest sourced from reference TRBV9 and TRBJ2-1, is DSGVTQTPKHLITATGQRVTLRCSPRSGDLSVYWYQQSLDQGLQFLIQYYNGEERAKGNILERFSAQQFPDLHSELNLSSLELGDSALYFCASSVDPGGNEQFFGPGTRLTVL.

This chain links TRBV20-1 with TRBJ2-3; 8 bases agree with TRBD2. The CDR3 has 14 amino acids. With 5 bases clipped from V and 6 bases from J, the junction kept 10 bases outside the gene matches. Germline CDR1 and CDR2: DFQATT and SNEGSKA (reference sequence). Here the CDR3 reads CSAPSGLISDTQYF. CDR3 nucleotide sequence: TGCAGTGCTCCTAGCGGGCTAATCTCCGATACGCAGTATTTT.

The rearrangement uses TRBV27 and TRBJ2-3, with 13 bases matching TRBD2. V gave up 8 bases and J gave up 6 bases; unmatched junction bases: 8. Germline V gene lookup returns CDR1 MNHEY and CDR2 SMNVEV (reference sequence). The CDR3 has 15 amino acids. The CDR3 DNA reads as TGTGCCAGCCAATGGACTAGCGGGAGCCCCGATACGCAGTATTTT. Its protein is CASQWTSGSPDTQYF.

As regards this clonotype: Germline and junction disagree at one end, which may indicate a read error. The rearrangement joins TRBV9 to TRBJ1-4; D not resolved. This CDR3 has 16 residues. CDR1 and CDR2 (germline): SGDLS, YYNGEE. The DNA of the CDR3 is TGTACCAGCAGCGTAGAAGGAGGGCTCCTTAATGAAAAACTGTTTTTT. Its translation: CTSSVEGGLLNEKLFF.

The chain's CDR3 is CASSQGLAGGRQQYF. CDR3 bases: TGTGCCAGCAGCCAAGGATTGGCAGGGGGAAGGCAGCAGTACTTC. V is TRBV14 and J is TRBJ2-7; 7 nucleotides line up with TRBD1. The CDR3 runs to 15 residues. Germline loops: CDR1 SGHDN, CDR2 FVKESK. J was trimmed by 8 bases and V by 1 base; bases with no gene match: 11.

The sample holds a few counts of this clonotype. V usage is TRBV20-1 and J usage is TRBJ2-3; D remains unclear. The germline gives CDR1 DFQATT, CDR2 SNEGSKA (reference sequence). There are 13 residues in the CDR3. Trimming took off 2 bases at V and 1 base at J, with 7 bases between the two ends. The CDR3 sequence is CSARFRGTDTQYF. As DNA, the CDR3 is TGCAGTGCTAGATTCCGGGGCACAGATACGCAGTATTTT.

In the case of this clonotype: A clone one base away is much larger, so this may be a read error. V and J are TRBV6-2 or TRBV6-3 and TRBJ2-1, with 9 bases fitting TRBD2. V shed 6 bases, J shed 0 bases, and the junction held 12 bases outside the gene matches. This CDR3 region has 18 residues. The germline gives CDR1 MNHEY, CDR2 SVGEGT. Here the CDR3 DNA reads TGTGCCAGCAGATCGGGACTAGCCCGGAAGAGCTCCTACAATGAGCAGTTCTTC. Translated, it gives CASRSGLARKSSYNEQFF.

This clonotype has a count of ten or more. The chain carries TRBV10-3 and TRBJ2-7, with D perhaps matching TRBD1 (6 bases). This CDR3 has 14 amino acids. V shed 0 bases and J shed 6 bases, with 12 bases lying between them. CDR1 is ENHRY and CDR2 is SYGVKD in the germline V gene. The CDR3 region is CAISESETGFEQYF. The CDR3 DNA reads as TGTGCCATCAGTGAGTCGGAAACAGGGTTCGAGCAGTACTTC.

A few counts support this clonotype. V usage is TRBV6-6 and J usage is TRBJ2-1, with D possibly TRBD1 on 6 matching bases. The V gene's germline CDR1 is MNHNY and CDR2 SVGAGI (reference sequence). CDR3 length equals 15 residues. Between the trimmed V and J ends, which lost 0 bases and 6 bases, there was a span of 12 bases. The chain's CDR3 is CASSYSDRGGNEQFF. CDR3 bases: TGTGCCAGCAGTTACTCAGACAGAGGGGGCAATGAGCAGTTCTTC.

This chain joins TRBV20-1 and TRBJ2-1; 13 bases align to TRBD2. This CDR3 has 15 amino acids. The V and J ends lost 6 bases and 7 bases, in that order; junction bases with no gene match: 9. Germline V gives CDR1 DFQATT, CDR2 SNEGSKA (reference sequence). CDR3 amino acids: CSAYILAGGINEQFF. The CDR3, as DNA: TGCAGTGCATATATACTAGCGGGAGGGATTAATGAGCAGTTCTTC.

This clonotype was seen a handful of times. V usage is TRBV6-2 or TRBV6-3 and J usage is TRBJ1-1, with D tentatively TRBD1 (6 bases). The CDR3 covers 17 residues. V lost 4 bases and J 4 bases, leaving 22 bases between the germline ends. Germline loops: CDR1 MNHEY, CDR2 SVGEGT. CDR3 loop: CASSLTPGIQGRTEAFF. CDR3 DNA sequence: TGTGCCAGCAGTTTGACGCCAGGTATCCAGGGGCGCACTGAAGCTTTCTTT.

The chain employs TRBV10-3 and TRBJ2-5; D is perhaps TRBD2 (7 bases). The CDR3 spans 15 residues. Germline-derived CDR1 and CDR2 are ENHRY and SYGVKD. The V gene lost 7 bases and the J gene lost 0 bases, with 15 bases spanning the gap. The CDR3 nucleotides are TGTGCCATCAAGGGGGGGATTTGGGACCAAGAGACCCAGTACTTC. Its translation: CAIKGGIWDQETQYF.